The clone carrying this T cell receptor beta chain was observed many times. This specimen belongs to a study of T cells in Graves' hyperthyroidism and ophthalmopathy. Trimming cost V 3 bases and J 4 bases, with 8 bases left between them. CDR3 length: 13 amino acids. Per the germline V gene, CDR1 is LNHDA and CDR2 is SQIVND (reference sequence). Amplification targeted TCR beta CDR3 regions from RNA transcripts. The HTBI primer set drove a first-round RT-PCR of the TCR CDR3. TCRdb itself ran the multiplex PCR reads through MiXCR, one entry per CDR3 protein. The data show approximately 360,000 distinct CDR3 sequences, around 25% seen once.

This sequence originates from a man aged 45 to 65 with Graves' hyperthyroidism. V is TRBV19 and J is TRBJ2-3; no clear D gene. Sample: blood. The CDR3 DNA reads TGTGCCAGTAGTATGCAGCTCGCAGATACGCAGTATTTT. Protein product: CASSMQLADTQYF.